The 24 T cell receptor beta chains below all came from one sample that was sequenced in a study of cytomegalovirus exposure and HLA in healthy donors. Use of 60 Vbeta and 13 Jbeta primers characterized the PCR. TCRdb's table, derived via immunoSEQ multiplex PCR, lists solely in-frame clones and lacks some. The sample holds about 180,000 clones; around four fifths are singletons and the top ten take approximately 1.2%. The sample comprised PBMCs. Source of these receptors: a man aged 25 to 40 in good health and CMV-seronegative.

V and J are TRBV6-5 and TRBJ1-3; a weak D match, TRBD1 (5 bases). The CDR3 has 16 residues. Trimming pared 2 bases from V and 4 bases from J, leaving 15 bases between. CDR1 and CDR2 from the germline V gene are MNHEY and SVGAGI. CDR3 in DNA: TGTGCCAGCAGTTACAGCTCCGGTAGGGGCGGAAACACCATATATTTT. Amino acids: CASSYSSGRGGNTIYF.

The CDR3 region has the DNA TGCGCCAGCAGCCAGAGAAACCCGGGACAGGTTAGCAATCAGCCCCAGCATTTT. Translated: CASSQRNPGQVSNQPQHF. J is TRBJ1-5 and V is TRBV4-1, with 8 bases matching TRBD1. With 3 bases clipped from V and 0 bases from J, the junction kept 10 bases outside the gene matches. The germline gives CDR1 MGHRA, CDR2 YSYEKL. This CDR3 comprises 18 residues.

The CDR3 DNA follows: TGTGCCACCTCACTAATACAAACCTACGAGCAGTACTTC. It codes for CATSLIQTYEQYF. The V gene is TRBV5-8, the J gene TRBJ2-7, with unresolved D. Trimming shortened V by 9 bases and J by 2 bases, and 15 bases separated the two germline ends. Germline V CDR1 and CDR2: SGHTS, YDEGEE. The CDR3 sequence is 13 residues long. Full variable domain (remainder filled in from reference TRBV5-8 and TRBJ2-7): EAGVTQSPTHLIKTRGQQATLRCSPISGHTSVYWYQQALGLGLQFLLWYDEGEERNRGNFPPRFSGRQFPNYSSELNVNALELEDSALYLCATSLIQTYEQYFGPGTRLTVT.

The CDR3 here is CASSQYILYEQYF. The CDR3 nucleotides are TGCGCCAGCAGCCAATATATTCTCTACGAGCAGTACTTC. The chain uses TRBV4-3 and TRBJ2-7; D is ambiguous. The V end lost 2 bases, the J end lost 3 bases, and 8 bases lay between the germline ends. Germline V lookup: CDR1 LGHNA, CDR2 YSLEER. The CDR3 is made up of 13 amino acids.

The chain is built from TRBV28 and TRBJ1-1, with a weak D call TRBD1 (5 bases). The germline V and J ends were trimmed by 5 bases and 1 base, with 20 bases remaining between them. Germline V gives CDR1 MDHEN, CDR2 SYDVKM. This CDR3 has 17 amino acids. The CDR3 loop reads CASSGTMGPGANTEAFF. The CDR3 DNA reads as TGTGCCAGCAGTGGGACTATGGGACCGGGAGCGAACACTGAAGCTTTCTTT.

The chain links TRBV29-1 to TRBJ2-6; 7 bases are a match to TRBD2. Trimming removed 4 bases from V and 4 bases from J; junction bases left unmatched: 4. The CDR3 extends over 14 amino acids. In germline, CDR1 is SQVTM, CDR2 ANQGSEA. This CDR3 reads CSVGEGSGANVLTF. CDR3 DNA sequence: TGCAGCGTTGGGGAGGGGTCCGGGGCCAACGTCCTGACTTTC.

The chain carries TRBV7-8 and TRBJ2-5, with D possibly being TRBD1 (5 bases). This CDR3 contains 14 residues. Trimming shortened V by 3 bases and J by 1 base, and 9 bases separated the two germline ends. The V gene's germline CDR1 is SGHVS and CDR2 FQNEAQ. The CDR3, as DNA: TGTGCCAGCAGCTTCGACAGATTCCAAGAGACCCAGTACTTC. This codes for CASSFDRFQETQYF.

J is TRBJ2-7 and V is TRBV27; no reliable D call. Trimming took 4 bases from V and 1 from J, leaving 5 bases between them. Germline V gives CDR1 MNHEY, CDR2 SMNVEV (reference sequence). The CDR3 spans 12 residues. As DNA, the CDR3 is TGTGCCAGCAGTTCCCCGTCCTACGAGCAGTACTTC. Its translation is CASSSPSYEQYF.

The chain has TRBV7-2 and TRBJ2-5, with TRBD2 matching 9 bases. CDR1 and CDR2 (germline): SGHTA, FQGNSA. This CDR3 region has 16 residues. With 1 base clipped from V and 5 bases from J, the junction kept 8 bases outside the gene matches. The CDR3 DNA reads as TGTGCCAGCAGCTTAGTTCCTAGCGGGACTTGGGAGACCCAGTACTTC. This sequence encodes CASSLVPSGTWETQYF.

This clone was observed once. The chain couples TRBV2 to TRBJ2-1; D is ambiguous. V was pared by 3 bases and J by 0 bases, with 9 bases between. There are 15 residues in the CDR3. CDR1 and CDR2 (germline): SNHLY, FYNNEI. CDR3 in DNA: TGTGCCAGCAGTGAGGTGAGGAGCTCCTACAATGAGCAGTTCTTC. Protein sequence: CASSEVRSSYNEQFF. The variable domain in full, completed from reference TRBV2 and TRBJ2-1, reads EPEVTQTPSHQVTQMGQEVILRCVPISNHLYFYWYRQILGQKVEFLVSFYNNEISEKSEIFDDQFSVERPDGSNFTLKIRSTKLEDSAMYFCASSEVRSSYNEQFFGPGTRLTVL.

The V and J genes are TRBV19 and TRBJ2-1; 7 bases are shared with TRBD1. CDR3 length equals 12 residues. Trimming removed 2 bases from V and 9 bases from J; junction bases left unmatched: 1. CDR1 is LNHDA, CDR2 SQIVND, per germline (reference sequence). CDR3 sequence: CASSIKGAEQFF. For the CDR3, the DNA is TGTGCCAGTAGTATAAAGGGGGCTGAGCAGTTCTTC.

This clone was picked up one time. V gene TRBV7-2 combines with J gene TRBJ1-5; D gene unclear. CDR1 and CDR2 from the germline V gene are SGHTA and FQGNSA. The V end lost 0 bases, the J end lost 7 bases, and 16 bases lay between the germline ends. CDR3 length: 16 residues. Written as DNA, the CDR3 is TGTGCCAGCAGCTTAGCGTCCGGCCCAGGTGGCCAGCCCCAGCATTTT. Its translation is CASSLASGPGGQPQHF.

CDR3 sequence: CASSSGLPLLAGYNEQFF. The DNA of the CDR3 is TGTGCCAGCAGCTCAGGCCTCCCCCTGCTAGCTGGCTACAATGAGCAGTTCTTC. The gene calls are TRBV7-3 and TRBJ2-1, with D possibly matching TRBD2 (5 bases). V was pared by 4 bases and J by 3 bases, with 22 bases between. The CDR3 totals 18 residues. Per the germline V gene, CDR1 is SGHTA and CDR2 is FQGTGA.

The chain joins TRBV27 to TRBJ1-6, with no clear D. V was trimmed by 6 bases and J by 4 bases, leaving 10 bases between them. Germline CDR1 reads MNHEY; CDR2 reads SMNVEV (reference sequence). The CDR3 length is 14 residues. The CDR3: CASSTAGYNSPLHF. Here the CDR3 DNA reads TGTGCCAGCAGCACGGCAGGTTATAATTCACCCCTCCACTTT.

The chain employs TRBV4-1 and TRBJ2-7; 13 bases align to TRBD2. The CDR3 has 19 residues. Germline V gives CDR1 MGHRA, CDR2 YSYEKL. V lost 0 bases, J lost 2 bases, and 10 bases stayed unmatched. CDR3 in DNA: TGCGCCAGCAGCCAAGATCCCCCCGTCACTAGCGGGAGGGCCTACGAGCAGTACTTC. It encodes CASSQDPPVTSGRAYEQYF.

The V call is TRBV11-1, the J call TRBJ2-7, with TRBD2 as a possible D gene (6 bases). Germline V gene lookup returns CDR1 SGHAT and CDR2 FQDESV (reference sequence). V gave up 5 bases and J gave up 10 bases, with 15 bases separating them. This CDR3 contains 12 residues. This CDR3 reads CASSLWDSGQYF. The CDR3 region has the DNA TGTGCCAGCAGCCTTTGGGACTCGGGACAGTACTTC. The variable domain in full, completed from reference TRBV11-1 and TRBJ2-7, reads EAEVAQSPRYKITEKSQAVAFWCDPISGHATLYWYRQILGQGPELLVQFQDESVVDDSQLPKDRFSAERLKGVDSTLKIQPAELGDSAMYLCASSLWDSGQYFGPGTRLTVT.

The V call is TRBV10-3, the J call TRBJ1-1; possibly TRBD1 for D (5 bases). This CDR3 has 14 amino acids. Trimming took off 3 bases at V and 3 bases at J, with 11 bases between the two ends. Per germline, CDR1 ENHRY and CDR2 SYGVKD. The CDR3 region has the DNA TGTGCCATCAGTGACAGGGTAGGGTACACTGAAGCTTTCTTT. This translates into CAISDRVGYTEAFF.

The J gene is TRBJ2-2, the V gene TRBV19, with a tentative D call TRBD1 (6 bases). The CDR3 is 14 amino acids. Trimming took 3 bases from V and 4 from J, leaving 9 bases between them. Looked up from germline, CDR1 is LNHDA and CDR2 is SQIVND (reference sequence). The CDR3: CASSMQGSTGELFF. The DNA for the CDR3 is TGTGCCAGTAGTATGCAGGGGTCCACCGGGGAGCTGTTTTTT.

The chain couples TRBV2 to TRBJ2-3, with 13 bases aligning to TRBD2. Per germline, CDR1 SNHLY and CDR2 FYNNEI. The CDR3 is made up of 15 amino acids. V was clipped by 6 bases and J by 6 bases; unmatched bases: 6. The CDR3: CASRPGLAGVDTQYF. The CDR3 DNA reads as TGTGCCAGCAGACCTGGACTAGCGGGAGTGGATACGCAGTATTTT. The full variable domain, its missing parts supplied by reference TRBV2 and TRBJ2-3, is EPEVTQTPSHQVTQMGQEVILRCVPISNHLYFYWYRQILGQKVEFLVSFYNNEISEKSEIFDDQFSVERPDGSNFTLKIRSTKLEDSAMYFCASRPGLAGVDTQYFGPGTRLTVL.

In this sample, this clone turned up once. The chain joins TRBV30 to TRBJ2-7; 8 bases line up with TRBD1. Germline CDR1 GTSNPN, CDR2 SVGIG (reference sequence). This CDR3 has 13 amino acids. Trimming cost V 3 bases and J 3 bases; bases outside gene matches: 4. This CDR3 reads CAWSRDRFYEQYF. Written as DNA, the CDR3 is TGTGCCTGGAGCCGGGACAGGTTCTACGAGCAGTACTTC.

This chain joins TRBV9 and TRBJ2-7, with D tentatively TRBD2 (7 bases). CDR1 and CDR2 from the germline V gene are SGDLS and YYNGEE. The CDR3 contains 13 residues. V lost 0 bases and J lost 6, with 10 bases in between. CDR3 in amino acids: CASSVDGGREQYF. In DNA form, the CDR3 reads TGTGCCAGCAGCGTAGACGGGGGGCGCGAGCAGTACTTC.

The DNA of the CDR3 is TGCGCCAGCAGCTTGGCCGCAGGATACGAGCAGTACTTC. Protein sequence: CASSLAAGYEQYF. This chain connects TRBV5-1 to TRBJ2-7; no firm D call. The CDR3 spans 13 residues. Between the trimmed V and J ends, which lost 0 bases and 4 bases, there was a span of 8 bases. Germline V gene sequence: CDR1 SGHRS, CDR2 YFSETQ.

This clone was observed a handful of times. The genes are TRBV4-3 and TRBJ1-2; D might be TRBD1 (6 bases). Germline assignment: CDR1 LGHNA and CDR2 YSLEER. The germline V and J ends were trimmed by 0 bases and 7 bases, with 15 bases remaining between them. The CDR3 spans 15 residues. The CDR3 loop is CASSQDGQGYSGYTF. The CDR3 nucleotides read TGCGCCAGCAGCCAAGATGGGCAGGGGTACTCTGGCTACACCTTC.

This clone was counted between two and nine times. The chain uses TRBV6-5 and TRBJ1-3; maybe TRBD1 (6 bases). The germline V gene has CDR1 MNHEY and CDR2 SVGAGI. V lost 5 bases and J 1 base, leaving 6 bases between the germline ends. This CDR3 is built from 13 residues. CDR3 coding DNA: TGTGCCAGCAGTACAGGGTCTGGAAACACCATATATTTT. Amino acids: CASSTGSGNTIYF.